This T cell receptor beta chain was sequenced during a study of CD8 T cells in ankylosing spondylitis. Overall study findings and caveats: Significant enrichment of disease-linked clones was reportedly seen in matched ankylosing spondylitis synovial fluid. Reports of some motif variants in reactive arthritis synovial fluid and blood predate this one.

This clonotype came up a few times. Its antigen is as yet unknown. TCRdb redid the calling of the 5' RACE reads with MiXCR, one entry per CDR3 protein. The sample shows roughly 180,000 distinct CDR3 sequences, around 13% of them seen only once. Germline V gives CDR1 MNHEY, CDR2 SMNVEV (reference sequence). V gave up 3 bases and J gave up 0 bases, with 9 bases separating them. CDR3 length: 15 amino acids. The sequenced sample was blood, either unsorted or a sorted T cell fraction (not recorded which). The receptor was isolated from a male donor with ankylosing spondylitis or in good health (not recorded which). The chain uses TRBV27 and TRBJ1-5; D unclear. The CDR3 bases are TGTGCCAGCAGTTTCTTGGGGAATAGCAATCAGCCCCAGCATTTT. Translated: CASSFLGNSNQPQHF.